Listed here are 4 T cell receptor beta chains from one sample, sequenced in a study of yellow fever vaccine responses in identical twins. TCRdb called the RT-PCR reads again in MiXCR, with one record for every CDR3 protein. The sample carries around 20,000 distinct CDR3 sequences, approximately 68% recorded once. The material sequenced was T cells from blood (PBMCs), unsorted or a sorted subset (not recorded which), taken before or after yellow fever vaccination (not recorded which). The receptors shown here come from a woman aged 18-35 years who received the yellow fever vaccine.

The chain carries TRBV2 and TRBJ1-2; D not certain. V was shortened by 2 bases and J by 4 bases, with 11 bases between the two germline ends. CDR3 length: 14 amino acids. Germline-derived CDR1 and CDR2 are SNHLY and FYNNEI. Here the CDR3 reads CASSERGLAYGYTF. In DNA, the CDR3 is TGTGCCAGCAGTGAACGGGGTTTGGCCTATGGCTACACCTTC.

This rearrangement joins TRBV3-1 to TRBJ2-7, with D possibly matching TRBD1 (6 bases). The CDR3 sequence is 14 residues long. V lost 3 bases, J lost 3 bases, and 12 bases lay in between. Per germline, CDR1 LGHDT and CDR2 YNNKEL (reference sequence). CDR3 sequence reads: CASSQSRGGYEQYF. As DNA, the CDR3 is TGTGCCAGCAGCCAGTCCAGGGGCGGCTACGAGCAGTACTTC.

The chain links TRBV11-1 to TRBJ1-1, with TRBD1 as a possible D gene (5 bases). This CDR3 region has 13 residues. Looked up from germline, CDR1 is SGHAT and CDR2 is FQDESV (reference sequence). The V gene lost 4 bases and the J gene lost 4 bases, with 10 bases spanning the gap. CDR3 residues: CASSWQGGTEAFF. The CDR3 bases are TGTGCCAGCAGCTGGCAGGGTGGCACTGAAGCTTTCTTT.

V usage is TRBV2 and J usage is TRBJ2-7; D is undetermined. The CDR3 is 14 amino acids. V was shortened by 2 bases and J by 3 bases, with 11 bases between the two germline ends. CDR1 is SNHLY and CDR2 is FYNNEI in the germline V gene. DNA for the CDR3: TGTGCCAGCAGTGAAAATGGGGTATACTACGAGCAGTACGTC. It codes for CASSENGVYYEQYV.